This TCR beta chain was sequenced in a study of cytomegalovirus exposure and HLA in healthy donors. Study overall: Previous work identified 120 million or so unique TCR beta sequences from 150 million to 200 million T cells. Regarding the study as a whole: Differences between HLA loci emerged in a later analysis of TCR association rates, with DRB1 most and HLA-C fewest.

The V gene's germline CDR1 is MNHEY and CDR2 SMNVEV (reference sequence). The CDR3 is 20 amino acids. J gave up 3 bases and V 1 base, and 13 bases lay outside the gene matches. Worth noting for this clone: Antigen specificity is unknown.

Use of 60 Vbeta and 13 Jbeta primers characterized the PCR. Measured with immunoSEQ multiplex PCR; TCRdb has only the in-frame clones, and not every one. The table records roughly 170,000 clones, roughly 80% of them present only once. The chain uses TRBV27 and TRBJ2-2, with 11 bases lining up with TRBD2. The sequence derives from a woman aged 50 to 60 in good health and CMV-seropositive. The sequenced sample was PBMCs. CDR3 sequence (DNA): TGTGCCAGCAGTTTATATCTCCTAGCGGGGGGCCGGGGACACACCGGGGAGCTGTTTTTT. It specifies CASSLYLLAGGRGHTGELFF.